The source of this TCR beta chain is a study of T cell repertoires in cytomegalovirus infection. The CDR3 is 14 residues long. Per the germline V gene, CDR1 is SGHTA and CDR2 is FQGNSA. V lost 1 base and J 8 bases, leaving 11 bases between the germline ends. From the reads, TCRdb called clonotypes with MiXCR, one entry per CDR3 protein. Here the sample spans under 200,000 distinct CDR3 sequences, about 28% being singletons. This clonotype came up many times. The clonotype was recovered from a human donor in good health (CMV status not recorded). Some clones in this sample may be carry-over from other donors' samples. Sequencing was performed on PBMCs. This rearrangement joins TRBV7-2 to TRBJ1-4, with a weak D call TRBD1 (6 bases). DNA for the CDR3: TGTGCCAGCAGCTTAGTCCGGGGGCACGAAAAACTGTTTTTT. This translates into CASSLVRGHEKLFF.